The source of this TCR beta chain is a study of T cell responses to AZD1222 COVID-19 vaccine. Clones were sequenced by immunoSEQ multiplex PCR, and TCRdb holds only the in-frame ones, with some missing. The sample holds 170,000 or so clones, 90% seen once. The germline CDR1 and CDR2 sequences are LGHDT and YNNKEL (reference sequence). This CDR3 comprises 15 residues. The V gene lost 2 bases and the J gene lost 1 base, with 6 bases spanning the gap. The chain has TRBV3-1 (or the pseudogene TRBV3-2) and TRBJ2-6; the D is unclear. The sequenced sample was peripheral blood, obtained on day 0 of AZD1222 vaccination. The clonotype comes from an adult in good health. CDR3: CASSQIRSGANVLTF. The CDR3 DNA sequence: TGTGCCAGCAGCCAAATACGGTCTGGGGCCAACGTCCTGACTTTC.